This TCR beta chain appears in the sequencing data of a study of CD8 T cells in Susac syndrome. V lost 4 bases and J lost 4; bases outside the gene matches: 5. Germline CDR1 and CDR2: SQVTM and ANQGSEA. The CDR3 sequence is 13 residues long. Random hexamers served to reverse transcribe roughly 0.5 to 1 ug RNA. TCRdb re-analysed the immunoSEQ multiplex PCR reads in MiXCR, keeping a single row per CDR3 protein. The sample includes a few hundred thousand distinct CDR3 sequences, 95% of them seen just once. The chain has TRBV29-1 and TRBJ2-7, with 9 bases matching TRBD1. This clonotype was obtained from a human donor with multiple sclerosis. The specimen sequenced was CD4+ T cells from PBMCs. In nucleotides, the CDR3 is TGCAGCGTTGCACAGGGGGCCGGGTACGAGCAGTACTTC. It codes for CSVAQGAGYEQYF.